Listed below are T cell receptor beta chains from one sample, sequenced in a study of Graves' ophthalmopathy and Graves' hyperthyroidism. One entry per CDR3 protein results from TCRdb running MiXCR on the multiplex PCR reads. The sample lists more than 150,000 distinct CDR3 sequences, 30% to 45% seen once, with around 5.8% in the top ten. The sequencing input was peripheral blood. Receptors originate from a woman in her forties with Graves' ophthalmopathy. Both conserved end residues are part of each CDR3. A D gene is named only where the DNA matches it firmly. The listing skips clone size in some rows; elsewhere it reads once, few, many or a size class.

DNA: TGTGCCAGCGTGGTCACCGGAGGTGATCAGCCCCAGCATTTT
CDR3: CASVVTGGDQPQHF
length: 14
V: TRBV12-3/TRBV12-4
D: -
size: -
J: TRBJ1-5

DNA: TGTGCCAGCAGCTCCCCTACCAGGTCCCACGAGCAGTACTTC
CDR3: CASSSPTRSHEQYF
length: 14
V: TRBV27
D: -
size: -
J: TRBJ2-7

DNA: TGTGCCAGCAGTTTAGGGGAACAGGGTTCGAGCTACACCTTC
CDR3: CASSLGEQGSSYTF
length: 14
V: TRBV28
D: -
size: once
J: TRBJ1-2

DNA: TGCGCCAGCAGCTACTTAGGCTCTGGGGCCAACGTCCTGACTTTC
CDR3: CASSYLGSGANVLTF
length: 15
V: TRBV5-1
D: -
size: -
J: TRBJ2-6

DNA: TGTGCCAGCAATGAAAACAGGGGGATCACTGAAGCTTTCTTT
CDR3: CASNENRGITEAFF
length: 14
V: TRBV28
D: TRBD1
size: many
J: TRBJ1-1

DNA: TGTGCCAGCAGCTCCGGCGGAGGACAGTATGGCTACACCTTC
CDR3: CASSSGGGQYGYTF
length: 14
V: TRBV28
D: -
size: few
J: TRBJ1-2

DNA: TGCAGTGCTAGTTGGCGGGAGGGCCGCAACGAGCAGTACTTC
CDR3: CSASWREGRNEQYF
length: 14
V: TRBV20-1
D: TRBD2
size: many
J: TRBJ2-7

DNA: TGCGCCAGCAGCTTGAGGGTTGAGGGGACGTATGGCTACACCTTC
CDR3: CASSLRVEGTYGYTF
length: 15
V: TRBV5-1
D: -
size: many
J: TRBJ1-2

DNA: TGTGCCAGCAGCGTAGGTGGGACAGGGTCCTCCGAGCAGTACTTC
CDR3: CASSVGGTGSSEQYF
length: 15
V: TRBV9
D: TRBD1
size: many
J: TRBJ2-7

DNA: TGTGCCAGCAGCTTAGCGGACAGGGGCGCCTACGAGCAGTACTTC
CDR3: CASSLADRGAYEQYF
length: 15
V: TRBV7-8
D: TRBD1
size: many
J: TRBJ2-7

DNA: TGTGCCAGCAGTTACTCGCAACTCACCAGGAATGGCTACACCTTC
CDR3: CASSYSQLTRNGYTF
length: 15
V: TRBV6-2/TRBV6-3
D: -
size: -
J: TRBJ1-2

DNA: TGTGCCAGCAGCTTAGACTGGGACAGGGACGGTGAAGCTTTCTTT
CDR3: CASSLDWDRDGEAFF
length: 15
V: TRBV7-8
D: TRBD1
size: many
J: TRBJ1-1

DNA: TGTGCCAGCAGTGAAGGACTTAACAGGGATGGCTACACCTTC
CDR3: CASSEGLNRDGYTF
length: 14
V: TRBV6-1
D: -
size: -
J: TRBJ1-2

DNA: TGTGCCAGCAGTGACGAGGGACCGAGCAACTATGGCTACACCTTC
CDR3: CASSDEGPSNYGYTF
length: 15
V: TRBV6-1
D: -
size: many
J: TRBJ1-2

DNA: TGTGCCAGTGGTAGGGGCTACGATTCACCCCTCCACTTT
CDR3: CASGRGYDSPLHF
length: 13
V: TRBV18
D: -
size: -
J: TRBJ1-6

DNA: TGTGCCAGTAGTATATTCGGGAGTGTCGGGGAGCTGTTTTTT
CDR3: CASSIFGSVGELFF
length: 14
V: TRBV19
D: -
size: many
J: TRBJ2-2

DNA: TGTGCCAGCAGGCCTACAAGGTTGGGTGAAGCTTTCTTT
CDR3: CASRPTRLGEAFF
length: 13
V: TRBV28
D: -
size: -
J: TRBJ1-1

DNA: TGTGCCACCAGTGCCCAGGCGGACACTGAAGCTTTCTTT
CDR3: CATSAQADTEAFF
length: 13
V: TRBV24-1
D: -
size: many
J: TRBJ1-1

DNA: TGTGCCAGCAGCCTACAGGGGGCTGAAGCTTTCTTT
CDR3: CASSLQGAEAFF
length: 12
V: TRBV6-5
D: TRBD1
size: many
J: TRBJ1-1

DNA: TGCAGTGCCCCGTCAACTTGGTCCTCTGGAAACACCATATATTTT
CDR3: CSAPSTWSSGNTIYF
length: 15
V: TRBV20-1
D: -
size: many
J: TRBJ1-3

DNA: TGTGCCAGCAGTTTGGGGGGACAGGGGGTTGCTTCACCCCTCCACTTT
CDR3: CASSLGGQGVASPLHF
length: 16
V: TRBV12-3/TRBV12-4
D: TRBD1
size: many
J: TRBJ1-6

DNA: TGTGCCAGCAGCTACCGGGACAGCTACTCCTACGAGCAGTACTTC
CDR3: CASSYRDSYSYEQYF
length: 15
V: TRBV4-2
D: TRBD1
size: many
J: TRBJ2-7

DNA: TGTGCCAGCAGTTCCTTCCCCATGGGTGAAGCTTTCTTT
CDR3: CASSSFPMGEAFF
length: 13
V: TRBV27
D: -
size: many
J: TRBJ1-1

DNA: TGCAGTGCTTCGACAGGGGCCGAGACCCAGTACTTC
CDR3: CSASTGAETQYF
length: 12
V: TRBV20-1
D: TRBD1
size: many
J: TRBJ2-5

DNA: TGTGCCAGCAGCTACCGCAGGGGACGCGGTTTACGCACTGAAGCTTTCTTT
CDR3: CASSYRRGRGLRTEAFF
length: 17
V: TRBV11-2
D: -
size: -
J: TRBJ1-1

DNA: TGTGCCAGCAGACCCAGGAATCTCGACAGGGGAAACTACGAGCAGTACTTC
CDR3: CASRPRNLDRGNYEQYF
length: 17
V: TRBV6-2/TRBV6-3
D: TRBD1
size: many
J: TRBJ2-7